This entry lists 21 T cell receptor beta chains sequenced from one sample in a study of shared clonotypes between healthy human individuals. Sequencing was performed with immunoSEQ multiplex PCR; in TCRdb, only in-frame clones are kept and a portion is missing. The data show over 2,000,000 clones, approximately 92% seen once. Cells designated naive CD8 were CD45RO-negative and were positively selected for CCR7, with terminally differentiated effector memory CD45RA+ cells excluded. Sequenced material: naive CD8+ T cells from PBMCs. The receptors here all came from a man younger than 35 in good health. Some clones in this sample may be carry-over from other donors' samples.

This chain connects TRBV9 to TRBJ1-1, with 7 bases matching TRBD1. Germline values: CDR1 SGDLS, CDR2 YYNGEE. J was trimmed by 4 bases and V by 4 bases; bases with no gene match: 7. The CDR3 contains 14 residues. The CDR3 loop is CASSIDRAGTEAFF. The CDR3 coding sequence is TGTGCCAGCAGCATCGACAGGGCGGGCACTGAAGCTTTCTTT.

The chain uses TRBV4-1 and TRBJ2-7, with D perhaps being TRBD1 or TRBD2 (6 bases each). The CDR3 has 13 amino acids. V was shortened by 10 bases and J by 7 bases, with 20 bases between the two germline ends. Germline V gives CDR1 MGHRA, CDR2 YSYEKL. The CDR3 sequence is CATSRAGAGEQYF. In nucleotides, the CDR3 is TGCGCCACCTCTCGAGCAGGGGCGGGAGAGCAGTACTTC.

The chain carries TRBV5-1 and TRBJ2-7, with D possibly matching TRBD2 (6 bases). The germline gives CDR1 SGHRS, CDR2 YFSETQ. Trimming removed 4 bases at V and 5 bases at J, with 16 bases between. The CDR3 totals 14 residues. For the CDR3, the DNA is TGCGCCAGCAGCCCGGCGGGCGGGGCCAACGAGCAGTACTTC. Its translation is CASSPAGGANEQYF.

V usage is TRBV27 and J usage is TRBJ1-4; 8 nucleotides agree with TRBD1. V dropped 8 bases and J dropped 1; count of bases not matched to a gene: 6. The V gene's germline CDR1 is MNHEY and CDR2 SMNVEV (reference sequence). The CDR3 length is 15 residues. The CDR3, as DNA: TGTGCCAGCCGCGACGACAGGGGAACTAATGAAAAACTGTTTTTT. This gives the protein CASRDDRGTNEKLFF.

Comments on this clone: The sample carries other DNA sequences with the same CDR3. This chain uses TRBV9 with TRBJ2-7; D possibly corresponds to TRBD2 (6 bases). From germline, CDR1 is SGDLS and CDR2 YYNGEE. The CDR3 runs 14 residues. V dropped 3 bases and J dropped 0 bases, with 10 bases sitting between them. As DNA, the CDR3 is TGTGCCAGCAGCGAGGGACTCAGCTCCTACGAGCAGTACTTC. Its protein product is CASSEGLSSYEQYF.

This chain uses TRBV27 with TRBJ2-1; D tentatively reads TRBD1 or TRBD2 (6 bases each). Trimming removed 3 bases from V and 8 bases from J, with 8 bases in between. The CDR3 loop spans 12 amino acids. Germline V lookup: CDR1 MNHEY, CDR2 SMNVEV (reference sequence). DNA for the CDR3: TGTGCCAGCAGTTTCGGGGGCTATGAGCAGTTCTTC. Translating gives CASSFGGYEQFF.

This chain joins TRBV7-9 and TRBJ1-4; D is unclear. The CDR3 length is 15 residues. Germline assignment: CDR1 SEHNR and CDR2 FQNEAQ (reference sequence). V lost 5 bases and J 5 bases, leaving 15 bases between the germline ends. CDR3 in DNA: TGTGCCAGCAGCCCCGCCGGGCACAGAAATGAAAAACTGTTTTTT. Its translation is CASSPAGHRNEKLFF.

V usage is TRBV7-9 and J usage is TRBJ1-1; TRBD1 is a possible D gene (5 bases). The ends were cut back, 5 bases at V and 0 bases at J, with 22 bases in the middle. The CDR3 consists of 18 residues. The V gene's germline CDR1 is SEHNR and CDR2 FQNEAQ (reference sequence). CDR3 sequence (DNA): TGTGCCAGCAGCCCACCCCAGGGCGGAGGGACCTTGAACACTGAAGCTTTCTTT. Encoded protein: CASSPPQGGGTLNTEAFF.

Concerning this clone itself: At one boundary the junction diverges from the germline segment, which might be a read error. The chain uses TRBV6-1 and TRBJ2-7; 11 bases match TRBD2. There are 16 residues in the CDR3. CDR1 is MNHNS and CDR2 is SASEGT in the germline V gene. The CDR3: CAISETGTSGPYEQYF. For the CDR3, the DNA is TGTGCCATCAGTGAGACCGGGACTAGCGGTCCCTACGAGCAGTACTTC.

This chain uses TRBV4-1 with TRBJ2-2; 7 positions agree with TRBD2. The germline V gene has CDR1 MGHRA and CDR2 YSYEKL. The CDR3 consists of 16 residues. V shed 5 bases, J shed 3 bases, and the junction held 9 bases outside the gene matches. CDR3 amino acids: CASSSGASGYTGELFF. DNA for the CDR3: TGCGCCAGCAGCAGTGGGGCTAGCGGTTACACCGGGGAGCTGTTTTTT.

The gene calls are TRBV6-5 and TRBJ2-5; TRBD2 agrees at 9 bases. The J call may be incorrect, as the DNA end agrees better with TRBJ2-7. Germline V lookup: CDR1 MNHEY, CDR2 SVGAGI. The CDR3 has 16 residues. The DNA of the CDR3 is TGTGCCAGCAGTTACTCGGCGGGAGGGCCAACCTACGAGCAGTACTTC. Amino acid sequence: CASSYSAGGPTYEQYF.

This clone was recorded once. This chain joins TRBV5-6 and TRBJ2-5, with D perhaps TRBD2 (6 bases). The CDR3 is 14 residues long. Germline CDR1 reads SGHDT; CDR2 reads YYEEEE. Trimming shortened V by 0 bases and J by 5 bases, and 11 bases separated the two germline ends. The DNA for the CDR3 is TGTGCCAGCAGCTTGGAGTCAGGGAGGGAGACCCAGTACTTC. Translated: CASSLESGRETQYF.

In this sample, this clone turned up once. This chain uses TRBV14 with TRBJ1-5; no reliable D call. With 2 bases removed from V and 6 bases from J, the gap between germline ends came to 8 bases. Germline CDR1 SGHDN, CDR2 FVKESK. The CDR3 length is 13 residues. DNA for the CDR3: TGTGCCAGCAGCCAAACACAGTCTCAGCCCCAGCATTTT. It translates to CASSQTQSQPQHF. The variable domain in full, completed from reference TRBV14 and TRBJ1-5, reads EAGVTQFPSHSVIEKGQTVTLRCDPISGHDNLYWYRRVMGKEIKFLLHFVKESKQDESGMPNNRFLAERTGGTYSTLKVQPAELEDSGVYFCASSQTQSQPQHFGDGTRLSIL.

The rearrangement joins TRBV5-6 to TRBJ2-3; the match to TRBD2 covers 10 bases. The V gene end was trimmed by 4 bases and the J gene end by 3 bases; junction bases not matched to a gene: 5. The germline gives CDR1 SGHDT, CDR2 YYEEEE. This CDR3 has 15 residues. Here the CDR3 reads CASSAGLALTDTQYF. The CDR3, as DNA: TGTGCCAGCAGCGCGGGACTAGCGTTGACAGATACGCAGTATTTT.

The rearrangement joins TRBV29-1 to TRBJ2-7; 9 nucleotides align to TRBD2. CDR3 length: 11 amino acids. With 4 bases clipped from V and 5 bases from J, the junction kept 0 bases outside the gene matches. CDR1 is SQVTM and CDR2 is ANQGSEA in the germline V gene. CDR3 bases: TGCAGCGTTGTAGCGGGAGACGAGCAGTACTTC. Protein sequence: CSVVAGDEQYF.

The chain is built from TRBV4-3 and TRBJ1-2, with 10 bases lining up with TRBD1. Germline V lookup: CDR1 LGHNA, CDR2 YSLEER. Losses at the gene ends were 4 bases for V and 7 bases for J; bases not matched to a gene: 3. The CDR3 runs to 13 residues. The CDR3 DNA follows: TGCGCCAGCAGCCCGACAGGGGGCGCTGGCTACACCTTC. Its protein product is CASSPTGGAGYTF.

The chain links TRBV14 to TRBJ2-1, with TRBD2 matching over 11 bases. The CDR3 length is 17 residues. Germline CDR1 and CDR2: SGHDN and FVKESK. V shed 4 bases, J shed 0 bases, and the junction held 5 bases outside the gene matches. For the CDR3, the DNA is TGTGCCAGCAGCCCCCGGACTAGCGGGCCCTCCTACAATGAGCAGTTCTTC. Residues: CASSPRTSGPSYNEQFF.

DNA for the CDR3: TGTGCCAGCAGTTTTCTTAGCGGGAGTGAGAAGCAGTACTTC. This codes for CASSFLSGSEKQYF. The chain carries TRBV27 and TRBJ2-7; 9 bases align to TRBD2. Germline V gene sequence: CDR1 MNHEY, CDR2 SMNVEV (reference sequence). The CDR3 totals 14 residues. The junction had 8 bases not matched to a gene; V was cut back by 3 bases and J by 8 bases.

The chain joins TRBV7-8 to TRBJ1-3; weak D call: TRBD1 (6 bases). The CDR3 extends over 16 amino acids. V was clipped by 6 bases and J by 0 bases, with 15 bases between them. CDR1 SGHVS and CDR2 FQNEAQ come from the germline V gene. CDR3 sequence: CASRTGQLSSGNTIYF. DNA for the CDR3: TGTGCCAGCAGAACAGGGCAATTAAGCTCTGGAAACACCATATATTTT.

The gene calls are TRBV5-6 and TRBJ2-7, with D unclear. V dropped 0 bases and J dropped 7 bases, with 11 bases sitting between them. CDR3 length: 13 residues. Germline CDR1 SGHDT, CDR2 YYEEEE. CDR3 residues: CASSLARGIEQYF. CDR3 DNA: TGTGCCAGCAGCTTGGCCCGAGGTATAGAGCAGTACTTC.

This clone was detected only once. The chain recombines TRBV28 with TRBJ2-2, with D unclear. The CDR3 consists of 15 residues. Germline lookup yields CDR1 MDHEN and CDR2 SYDVKM. V gave up 3 bases and J gave up 4 bases, with 12 bases separating them. The CDR3 sequence: CASSFFSESTGELFF. The CDR3 DNA follows: TGTGCCAGCAGTTTTTTTTCAGAATCCACCGGGGAGCTGTTTTTT.